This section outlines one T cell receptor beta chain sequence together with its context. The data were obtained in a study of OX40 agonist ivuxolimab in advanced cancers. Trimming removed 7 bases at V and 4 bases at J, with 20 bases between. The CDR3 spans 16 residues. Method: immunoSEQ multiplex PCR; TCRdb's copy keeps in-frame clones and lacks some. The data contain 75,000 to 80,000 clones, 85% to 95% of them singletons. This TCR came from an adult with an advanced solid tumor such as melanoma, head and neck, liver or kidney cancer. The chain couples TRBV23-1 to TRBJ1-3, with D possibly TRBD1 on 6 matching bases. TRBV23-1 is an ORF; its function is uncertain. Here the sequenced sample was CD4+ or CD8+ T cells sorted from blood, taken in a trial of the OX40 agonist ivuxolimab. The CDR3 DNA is TGCGCCAGCACCCCAGAGAAGGGGGGCAAGGGAAACACCATATATTTT. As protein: CASTPEKGGKGNTIYF.